This TCR beta chain was observed in a study of graft-versus-host responses after intestinal transplantation. Study information: Every one of the recipients received anti-thymocyte globulin induction and afterwards took tacrolimus and steroids for 3 to 4 years. Study-level results: Among circulating GvH clones, peak levels were associated with early post-transplant declines in HvG clones. Patients with graft-donor T cell macrochimerism had high graft-versus-host to host-versus-graft clonal ratios in allografts.

Graft-derived tissue was subjected to processing to liberate intraepithelial and lamina propria lymphocytes. CDR3 size: 12 residues. Deletions cut 0 bases from V and 6 bases from J, with 5 bases between. The germline gives CDR1 GTSNPN, CDR2 SVGIG (reference sequence). Data came from immunoSEQ multiplex PCR; TCRdb stores just in-frame clones and leaves some out. The table lists 25,000 to 30,000 clones, about three quarters of them singletons. A word on this clone: The antigen remains undetermined.

The material sequenced was ileum tissue, taken 98 days after intestinal transplantation. The V call is TRBV30, the J call TRBJ1-4; D gene unclear. The TCR was taken from a human patient who received an intestinal transplant, so some T cells may come from the graft donor. For the CDR3, the DNA is TGTGCCTGGAGTGTACTTGATGAAAAACTGTTTTTT. This codes for CAWSVLDEKLFF. The entire variable domain, with the rest obtained from reference TRBV30 and TRBJ1-4, is as follows: SQTIHQWPATLVQPVGSPLSLECTVEGTSNPNLYWYRQAAGRGLQLLFYSVGIGQISSEVPQNLSASRPQDRQFILSSKKLLLSDSGFYLCAWSVLDEKLFFGSGTQLSVL.